The T cell receptor (beta chain) described here comes from a study of shared clonotypes between healthy human individuals. The table came from immunoSEQ multiplex PCR; TCRdb's copy has only in-frame clones and leaves some out. The repertoire holds some 630,000 clones, approximately 79% seen once, with around 1.8% in the top ten. Study-wide points: Clonotype sharing levels among donors were expected to vary with sequencing depth. Some clonotypes were shared by all four sorted-subset donors, while others were not shared. The non-shared ones had lower generation probabilities than the shared ones.

This clone has just one count. The antigen is unknown. Germline CDR1 and CDR2: MNHNS and SASEGT. V lost 0 bases to trimming and J lost 5 bases, with 17 bases between them. This CDR3 region has 16 residues. The sample comprised memory CD4+ T cells sorted from blood. Stated subset: CD45RA-negative fraction. This chain uses TRBV6-1 with TRBJ2-7; D uncertain. The receptor was isolated from a woman in her twenties or thirties in good health. This CDR3 is CASSEALVRPSDEQYF. DNA of the CDR3: TGTGCCAGCAGTGAAGCGCTTGTCAGACCCAGCGACGAGCAGTACTTC.